Included here is one TCR beta chain sequence, with context. Per the original data handling: Counts of nucleated cells, estimated from reference gene primer amplification, were obtained. The protocol was immunoSEQ multiplex PCR, while the TCRdb copy is restricted to in-frame clones and leaves out a portion. The V and J calls and clone size are taken from that table; D and trimming were inferred from the DNA. The repertoire holds about 140,000 clones, with 85% to 90% as singletons. This sample is part of a study of blood T cell repertoires in COVID-19. The wider study: Nucleic acid was either cDNA or gDNA, and it came from T cells, B-cell-depleted T cells, or PBMCs.

The germline gives CDR1 SGHRS, CDR2 YFSETQ. V was trimmed by 0 bases and J by 1 base, leaving 10 bases between them. The CDR3 spans 15 residues. Source material: peripheral blood. The chain combines TRBV5-1 with TRBJ1-1; D uncertain. The origin of this receptor is a woman aged 80 or older with acute or convalescent COVID-19. The CDR3 sequence is CASSLVGRKNTEAFF. The CDR3 nucleotides are TGCGCCAGCAGCTTGGTCGGCAGGAAGAACACTGAAGCTTTCTTT.